The 5 T cell receptor beta chains below come from one sample, sequenced in a study of T cells in Graves' hyperthyroidism and ophthalmopathy. Researchers amplified the TCR beta CDR3 regions from RNA transcripts. HTBI primers were employed in a first-round RT-PCR of the TCR CDR3. TCRdb reanalysed the multiplex PCR reads using MiXCR and keeps one entry per CDR3 protein. The table includes more than 300,000 distinct CDR3 sequences, roughly 18% detected once. The sequenced sample consisted of blood. The receptors come from a man aged 18-30 years with Graves' ophthalmopathy.

This clonotype has ten or more counts. The chain carries TRBV7-9 and TRBJ2-7; D is possibly TRBD1 (6 bases). The V and J ends lost 0 bases and 7 bases respectively, with 13 bases between them. The CDR3 consists of 14 residues. Germline values: CDR1 SEHNR, CDR2 FQNEAQ (reference sequence). The CDR3 sequence: CASSLAGTRREQYF. Written as DNA, the CDR3 is TGTGCCAGCAGCTTAGCGGGGACACGGCGGGAGCAGTACTTC. Together with reference TRBV7-9 and TRBJ2-7, the CDR3 gives the full variable domain: DTGVSQNPRHKITKRGQNVTFRCDPISEHNRLYWYRQTLGQGPEFLTYFQNEAQLEKSRLLSDRFSAERPKGSFSTLEIQRTEQGDSAMYLCASSLAGTRREQYFGPGTRLTVT.

V gene TRBV2 combines with J gene TRBJ2-4, with D possibly being TRBD2 (6 bases). The CDR3 has 15 residues. Deletions cut 4 bases from V and 0 bases from J, with 10 bases between. CDR1 is SNHLY, CDR2 FYNNEI, per germline. CDR3 in DNA: TGTGCCAGCAGTGGGTGGGACTTAGCCAAAAACATTCAGTACTTC. This gives the protein CASSGWDLAKNIQYF.

This clonotype appeared many times. The V and J genes are TRBV3-1 and TRBJ1-2; D perhaps matches TRBD1 (6 bases). Per germline, CDR1 LGHDT and CDR2 YNNKEL (reference sequence). This CDR3 contains 14 residues. The germline V and J ends were trimmed by 0 bases and 8 bases, with 13 bases remaining between them. CDR3 sequence: CASSQEGQGTGYTF. The CDR3 coding sequence is TGTGCCAGCAGCCAAGAAGGTCAGGGGACCGGCTACACCTTC.

This clonotype was found many times. This sequence joins TRBV20-1 and TRBJ2-5; 10 bases are a match to TRBD2. The CDR3 is made up of 16 amino acids. The germline V gene has CDR1 DFQATT and CDR2 SNEGSKA (reference sequence). J gave up 5 bases and V 5 bases, and 14 bases lay outside the gene matches. The CDR3 DNA is TGCAGTGCTCCCCCCGCGGCTAGCGGGGGTCGTGAGACCCAGTACTTC. The encoded protein is CSAPPAASGGRETQYF.

This clonotype came up many times. The chain joins TRBV2 to TRBJ2-7; D call uncertain. The V gene's germline CDR1 is SNHLY and CDR2 FYNNEI. V was trimmed by 8 bases and J by 0 bases, leaving 8 bases between them. This CDR3 region has 12 residues. CDR3 in DNA: TGTGCCAGCCAAGAGGTCTCCTACGAGCAGTACTTC. Amino acid sequence: CASQEVSYEQYF.